What follows are 7 T cell receptor beta chains derived from one specimen sequenced in a study of follicular helper T cells after annual influenza vaccination. Assay used: immunoSEQ multiplex PCR; TCRdb lists only in-frame clones, some missing. The table records 6,500 to 7,500 clones, around 85% of them present only once. Time point specified: 2015-2016 season, 7 days after influenza vaccination. The sample here was CXCR5- memory CD4+ T cells sorted from blood, taken 7 days after influenza vaccination. These receptors were obtained from an adult who received the influenza vaccine.

The CDR3 loop is CASSLEAMVTEAFF. CDR3 bases: TGCGCCAGCAGCTTGGAGGCAATGGTAACTGAAGCTTTCTTT. The genes are TRBV5-1 and TRBJ1-1; D ambiguous. V was cut by 0 bases and J by 5 bases, with 11 bases left in between. CDR1 and CDR2 from the germline V gene are SGHRS and YFSETQ. The CDR3 sequence is 14 residues long.

This clone turned up a few times. The chain has TRBV18 and TRBJ1-2; 7 bases line up with TRBD1. The junction had 8 bases not matched to a gene; V was cut back by 6 bases and J by 7 bases. There are 13 residues in the CDR3. Germline-derived CDR1 and CDR2 are KGHSH and LQKENI. This chain's CDR3 is CASSQDRARGYTF. Here the CDR3 DNA reads TGTGCCAGCTCGCAAGACAGGGCGCGTGGCTACACCTTC. Full variable domain (missing parts from reference TRBV18 and TRBJ1-2): NAGVMQNPRHLVRRRGQEARLRCSPMKGHSHVYWYRQLPEEGLKFMVYLQKENIIDESGMPKERFSAEFPKEGPSILRIQQVVRGDSAAYFCASSQDRARGYTFGSGTRLTVV.

The chain carries TRBV11-1 and TRBJ2-6; D could derive from TRBD1 or TRBD2 (5 bases each). The CDR3 extends over 19 amino acids. V was clipped by 2 bases and J by 0 bases, with 17 bases between them. Germline CDR1 reads SGHAT; CDR2 reads FQDESV (reference sequence). CDR3 protein: CASSLLSWGGLSGANVLTF. The CDR3, as DNA: TGTGCCAGCAGCTTACTGAGCTGGGGCGGACTCTCTGGGGCCAACGTCCTGACTTTC.

The J gene is TRBJ2-1, the V gene TRBV6-1; 10 positions agree with TRBD1. This CDR3 has 13 amino acids. The V and J ends lost 6 bases and 15 bases, in that order; junction bases with no gene match: 11. Germline V gene sequence: CDR1 MNHNS, CDR2 SASEGT. The CDR3 nucleotides read TGTGCCAGCAGCCCGGGACAGGGGACGCTTCCGTTCTTC. It encodes CASSPGQGTLPFF.

The V call is TRBV11-2, the J call TRBJ1-1, with unresolved D. CDR1 and CDR2 from the germline V gene are SGHAT and FQNNGV. The CDR3 is 12 amino acids. Between the trimmed V and J ends, which lost 4 bases and 4 bases, there was a span of 7 bases. In DNA form, the CDR3 reads TGTGCCAGCAGCTCGGGTTTCACTGAAGCTTTCTTT. Amino acids: CASSSGFTEAFF.

This chain uses TRBV7-9 with TRBJ1-1; possibly TRBD1 for D (5 bases). V dropped 4 bases and J dropped 0 bases, with 12 bases sitting between them. Germline CDR1 and CDR2: SEHNR and FQNEAQ (reference sequence). The CDR3 has 15 amino acids. This CDR3 is CASSSVGGLNTEAFF. The CDR3 region has the DNA TGTGCCAGCAGCTCTGTTGGGGGGTTGAACACTGAAGCTTTCTTT.

The rearrangement joins TRBV5-4 to TRBJ2-1; the match to TRBD2 covers 9 bases. CDR1 and CDR2 from the germline V gene are SGHNT and YYREEE (reference sequence). V was pared by 4 bases and J by 7 bases, with 12 bases of the junction left unmatched. The CDR3 is made up of 16 amino acids. The CDR3 DNA reads as TGTGCCAGCAGCCTGGGGGTGTATAGCGGGGGAAATGAGCAGTTCTTC. Translating it yields CASSLGVYSGGNEQFF.